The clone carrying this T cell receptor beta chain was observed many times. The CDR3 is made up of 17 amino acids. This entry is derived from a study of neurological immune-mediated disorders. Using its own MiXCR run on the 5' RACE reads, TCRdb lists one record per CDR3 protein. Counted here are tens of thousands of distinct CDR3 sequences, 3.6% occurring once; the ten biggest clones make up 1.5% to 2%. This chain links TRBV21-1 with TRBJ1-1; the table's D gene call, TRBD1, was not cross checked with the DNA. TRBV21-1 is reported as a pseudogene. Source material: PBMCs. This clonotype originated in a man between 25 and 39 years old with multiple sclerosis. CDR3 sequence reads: CASSKWGTGGADTEAFF. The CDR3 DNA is TGTGCCAGCAGCAAATGGGGGACAGGGGGCGCGGACACTGAAGCTTTCTTT.